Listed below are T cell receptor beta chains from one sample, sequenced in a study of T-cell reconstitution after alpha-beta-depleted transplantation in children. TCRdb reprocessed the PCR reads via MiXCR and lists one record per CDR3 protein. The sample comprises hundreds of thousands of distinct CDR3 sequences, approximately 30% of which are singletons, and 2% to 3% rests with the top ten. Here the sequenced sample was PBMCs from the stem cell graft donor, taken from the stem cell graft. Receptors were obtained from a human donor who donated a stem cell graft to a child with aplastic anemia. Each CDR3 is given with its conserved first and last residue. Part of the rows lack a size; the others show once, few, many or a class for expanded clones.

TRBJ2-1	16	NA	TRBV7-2	CASSLVPMSSYNEQFF
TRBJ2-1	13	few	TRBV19	CASSPFSYNEQFF
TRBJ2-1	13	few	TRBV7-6	CASSFNRGLEQFF
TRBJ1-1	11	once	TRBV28	CASTELGVAFF
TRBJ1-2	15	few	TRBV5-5	CASSLSSGQGAGYTF
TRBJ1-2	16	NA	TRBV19	CASSTGALDYNYGYTF
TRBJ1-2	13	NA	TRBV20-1	CSAPGTGSFGYTF
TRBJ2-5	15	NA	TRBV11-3	CASSLGQGGMKTQYF
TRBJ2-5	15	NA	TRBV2	CASNWDGGRPETQYF
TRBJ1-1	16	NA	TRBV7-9	CASSPSSGRGYTEAFF
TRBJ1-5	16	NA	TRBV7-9	CASSAGGYMGNQPQHF
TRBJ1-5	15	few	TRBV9	CASRSGTSVSQPQHF
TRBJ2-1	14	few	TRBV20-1	CSASGLSSYNEQFF
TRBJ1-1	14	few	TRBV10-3	CAISVGFMNTEAFF
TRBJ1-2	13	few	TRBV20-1	CSARDGTPWGYTF
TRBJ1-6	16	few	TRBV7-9	CASSLGGARYNSPLHF
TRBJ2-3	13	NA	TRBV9	CASSVESLAAQYF
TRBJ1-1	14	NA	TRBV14	CASSQGFRVTEAFF
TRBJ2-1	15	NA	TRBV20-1	CSASTPQRVYNEQFF
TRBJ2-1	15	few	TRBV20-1	CSARVIDGVYNEQFF
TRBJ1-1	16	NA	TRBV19	CASSRGRGYLNTEAFF
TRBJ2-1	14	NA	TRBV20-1	CSARAPRQRNEQFF
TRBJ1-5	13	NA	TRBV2	CASNEYSNQPQHF
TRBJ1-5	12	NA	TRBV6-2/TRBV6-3	CASSSDRRQSHF
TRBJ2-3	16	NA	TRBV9	CASSEPLTGEVDTQYF
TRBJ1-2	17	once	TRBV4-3	CASSPTPGTGTYYGYTF
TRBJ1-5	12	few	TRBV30	CAWSGGNQPQHF
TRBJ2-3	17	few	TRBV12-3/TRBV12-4	CASSLGLAGVRADTQYF
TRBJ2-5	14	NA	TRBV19	CASSRLAAGETQYF
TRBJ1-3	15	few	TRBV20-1	CSVRQGENWGNTIYF